Here is one TCR beta chain with its context. Its antigen is as yet unknown. Germline V gives CDR1 SGDLS, CDR2 YYNGEE. The CDR3 has 15 residues. Unmatched junction bases numbered 10, after V lost 4 bases and J lost 7 bases. This record comes from a study of neoadjuvant nivolumab and ipilimumab in lung cancer. Study overall: Patients got nivolumab 3 mg/kg on days 1, 15 and 29; combination added ipilimumab 1 mg/kg day 1. Study-level results: A small number of samples were TCR sequenced.

TCRdb's copy holds only in-frame clones and misses some; the assay was immunoSEQ multiplex PCR. This sample has about 18,000 clones, with approximately 73% found just once. The receptor comes from an adult with non-small cell lung cancer. The material sequenced was tumor tissue, taken after neoadjuvant nivolumab, alone or with ipilimumab, at or shortly before surgery. The rearrangement uses TRBV9 and TRBJ1-4, with 7 bases lining up with TRBD1. CDR3 in DNA: TGTGCCAGCAGCACCGGGAGGGGGCGGTTTGAAAAACTGTTTTTT. Its translation is CASSTGRGRFEKLFF.